Listed here are 17 T cell receptor beta chains from one sample, sequenced in a study of technical replicates of blood from a handful of donors. TCRdb's table, derived via immunoSEQ multiplex PCR, lists solely in-frame clones and lacks some. Seen here are about 56,000 clones, about 95% observed once, and the top ten hold about 3.2%. The sample was PBMCs. These receptors came from a human donor in good health. Some clones in this sample may be carry-over from other donors' samples.

The chain joins TRBV7-2 to TRBJ2-2; the D is unclear. V lost 2 bases and J lost 6, with 13 bases in between. Per the germline V gene, CDR1 is SGHTA and CDR2 is FQGNSA. This CDR3 is 15 amino acids long. The CDR3 region is CASSLFTLVAGELFF. The CDR3 DNA is TGTGCCAGCAGCTTATTTACCCTAGTAGCCGGGGAGCTGTTTTTT.

V and J are TRBV9 and TRBJ2-5, with 7 bases aligning to TRBD2. The junction had 4 bases not matched to a gene; V was cut back by 0 bases and J by 5 bases. CDR1 is SGDLS and CDR2 is YYNGEE in the germline V gene. CDR3 length: 14 amino acids. The CDR3 bases are TGTGCCAGCAGCGTAGGTACCGGGAGGGAGACCCAGTACTTC. It encodes CASSVGTGRETQYF.

V gene TRBV7-2 combines with J gene TRBJ2-2, with TRBD2 matching over 11 bases. Trimming took 5 bases from V and 5 from J; bases not matched to a gene: 7. Germline V CDR1 and CDR2: SGHTA, FQGNSA. The CDR3 sequence is 16 residues long. Written as DNA, the CDR3 is TGTGCCAGCAGCCCCGGACTAGCGGGCCGTACCGGGGAGCTGTTTTTT. It specifies CASSPGLAGRTGELFF.

The J gene is TRBJ2-7, the V gene TRBV6-1, with a tentative D call TRBD1 (6 bases). There are 13 residues in the CDR3. Between the trimmed V and J ends, which lost 4 bases and 6 bases, there was a span of 13 bases. Germline V lookup: CDR1 MNHNS, CDR2 SASEGT. The CDR3 is CASSVYRVGEQYF. The DNA of the CDR3 is TGTGCCAGCAGTGTTTACAGGGTTGGCGAGCAGTACTTC.

The rearrangement uses TRBV29-1 and TRBJ1-1; D gene unclear. V shed 4 bases and J shed 2 bases, with 8 bases lying between them. Germline V lookup: CDR1 SQVTM, CDR2 ANQGSEA. This CDR3 region has 12 residues. In DNA, the CDR3 is TGCAGCGTTGTGCGGGGAAACACTGAAGCTTTCTTT. Its translation: CSVVRGNTEAFF.

This clone was seen a single time. V is TRBV30 and J is TRBJ1-2, with a possible D match to TRBD1 (6 bases). From germline, CDR1 is GTSNPN and CDR2 SVGIG (reference sequence). Trimming took off 1 base at V and 0 bases at J, with 21 bases between the two ends. The CDR3 consists of 18 residues. The CDR3 DNA follows: TGTGCCTGGAGTGATCTTATTGAATTGGGACATGCTAACTATGGCTACACCTTC. Residues: CAWSDLIELGHANYGYTF.

V usage is TRBV9 and J usage is TRBJ1-2; tentatively, D is TRBD1 (5 bases). The V gene lost 1 base and the J gene lost 2 bases, with 12 bases spanning the gap. CDR1 is SGDLS, CDR2 YYNGEE, per germline. The CDR3 consists of 15 residues. CDR3 protein: CASSVTTQGNYGYTF. CDR3 DNA sequence: TGTGCCAGCAGCGTAACTACTCAGGGCAACTATGGCTACACCTTC.

DNA of the CDR3: TGTGCCAGCAGCTACTCAGCGGGCGACTACGAGCAGTACTTC. Translated, it gives CASSYSAGDYEQYF. This rearrangement joins TRBV7-2 to TRBJ2-7; perhaps TRBD2 as D (6 bases). V lost 4 bases, J lost 3 bases, and 13 bases lay in between. Germline CDR1 and CDR2: SGHTA and FQGNSA. This CDR3 is built from 14 residues.

J is TRBJ2-5 and V is TRBV5-6, with 13 positions matching TRBD2. Germline assignment: CDR1 SGHDT and CDR2 YYEEEE. The CDR3 sequence is 15 residues long. Trimming at V came to 4 bases and at J to 5 bases, leaving 5 bases not matched to a gene. CDR3 DNA: TGTGCCAGCAGCAGGGAACTAGCGGGAGGGGAGACCCAGTACTTC. Protein sequence: CASSRELAGGETQYF.

The V and J genes are TRBV7-9 and TRBJ2-7; TRBD1 matches 10 bases. Germline V CDR1 and CDR2: SEHNR, FQNEAQ (reference sequence). J gave up 5 bases and V 3 bases, and 7 bases lay outside the gene matches. This CDR3 spans 15 amino acids. The CDR3 DNA follows: TGTGCCAGCAGCTTCCGGACAGGGGGTGTCGACGAGCAGTACTTC. It codes for CASSFRTGGVDEQYF.

This chain joins TRBV7-9 and TRBJ2-5; D gene uncertain. V lost 5 bases, J lost 1 base, and 11 bases lay in between. Germline V gene data show CDR1 as SEHNR and CDR2 as FQNEAQ (reference sequence). The CDR3 has 14 amino acids. CDR3 amino acids: CASSQTAIQETQYF. The CDR3 DNA is TGTGCCAGCAGCCAAACAGCAATCCAAGAGACCCAGTACTTC. Using reference TRBV7-9 and TRBJ2-5 for the parts outside the CDR3, the full variable domain is DTGVSQNPRHKITKRGQNVTFRCDPISEHNRLYWYRQTLGQGPEFLTYFQNEAQLEKSRLLSDRFSAERPKGSFSTLEIQRTEQGDSAMYLCASSQTAIQETQYFGPGTRLLVL.

This chain links TRBV27 with TRBJ1-1, with a weak D call TRBD1 (5 bases). This CDR3 has 16 residues. Germline loops: CDR1 MNHEY, CDR2 SMNVEV (reference sequence). Trimming removed 1 base from V and 1 base from J, with 13 bases in between. Here the CDR3 reads CASSLWIGGANTEAFF. The CDR3 nucleotides read TGTGCCAGCAGTTTATGGATCGGAGGGGCGAACACTGAAGCTTTCTTT.

V is TRBV27 and J is TRBJ1-6; possibly TRBD1 for D (5 bases). This CDR3 is built from 13 residues. Trimming cost V 2 bases and J 13 bases, with 12 bases left between them. Germline V gene data show CDR1 as MNHEY and CDR2 as SMNVEV (reference sequence). CDR3 protein: CASSLEGRAPLHF. As DNA, the CDR3 is TGTGCCAGCAGTTTAGAAGGCAGGGCGCCCCTCCACTTT.

The rearrangement uses TRBV7-5 and TRBJ2-7; TRBD2, the D gene given by the table, was not confirmed from the DNA. TRBV7-5 is annotated as a pseudogene. The CDR3 runs to 16 residues. The CDR3 loop reads CVRSLAWTSGAYEQYF. CDR3 coding DNA: TGTGTCAGAAGCTTAGCTTGGACTAGCGGGGCCTACGAGCAGTACTTC.

In its sample, this clone was seen once. The rearrangement links TRBV6-6 to TRBJ2-7; 11 bases are a match to TRBD2. The CDR3 sequence is 15 residues long. The V gene end was trimmed by 6 bases and the J gene end by 2 bases; junction bases not matched to a gene: 6. Germline V gene data show CDR1 as MNHNY and CDR2 as SVGAGI (reference sequence). The DNA for the CDR3 is TGTGCCAGCAGGGTGGGGACTAGCGGTCCCTACGAGCAGTACTTC. Protein product: CASRVGTSGPYEQYF.

The rearrangement joins TRBV7-2 to TRBJ1-6; 7 bases are shared with TRBD1. Per the germline V gene, CDR1 is SGHTA and CDR2 is FQGNSA. There are 16 residues in the CDR3. The junction had 8 bases not matched to a gene; V was cut back by 2 bases and J by 7 bases. The CDR3 nucleotides are TGTGCCAGCAGCTTAAAACCCGGGACAGCGAATTCACCCCTCCACTTT. As protein: CASSLKPGTANSPLHF.

This clone was detected once. This CDR3 reads CASSLGTANNYGYTF. CDR3 DNA sequence: TGTGCCAGCTCTCTTGGGACAGCGAATAACTATGGCTACACCTTC. The chain combines TRBV18 with TRBJ1-2; TRBD1 matches 7 bases. CDR1 and CDR2 from the germline V gene are KGHSH and LQKENI. This CDR3 contains 15 residues. The V segment lost 6 bases and the J segment 1 base; nucleotides outside the gene matches: 8.